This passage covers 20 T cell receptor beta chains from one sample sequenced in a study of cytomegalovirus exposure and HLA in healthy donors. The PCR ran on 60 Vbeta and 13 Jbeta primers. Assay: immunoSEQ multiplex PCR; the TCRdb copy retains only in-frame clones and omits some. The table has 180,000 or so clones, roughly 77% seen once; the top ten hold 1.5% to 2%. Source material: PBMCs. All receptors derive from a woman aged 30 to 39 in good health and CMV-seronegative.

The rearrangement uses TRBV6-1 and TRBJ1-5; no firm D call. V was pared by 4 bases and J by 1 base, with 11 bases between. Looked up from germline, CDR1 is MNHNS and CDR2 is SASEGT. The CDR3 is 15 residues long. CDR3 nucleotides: TGTGCCAGCAGTGGGTTTGGGCTGAGCAATCAGCCCCAGCATTTT. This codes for CASSGFGLSNQPQHF.

The CDR3 here is CASSSWGGGANYGYTF. CDR3 bases: TGTGCCAGCAGCTCCTGGGGAGGGGGAGCTAACTATGGCTACACCTTC. J is TRBJ1-2 and V is TRBV5-6; TRBD1 is a possible D gene (6 bases). With 3 bases removed from V and 0 bases from J, the gap between germline ends came to 15 bases. The V gene's germline CDR1 is SGHDT and CDR2 YYEEEE. The CDR3 length is 16 residues.

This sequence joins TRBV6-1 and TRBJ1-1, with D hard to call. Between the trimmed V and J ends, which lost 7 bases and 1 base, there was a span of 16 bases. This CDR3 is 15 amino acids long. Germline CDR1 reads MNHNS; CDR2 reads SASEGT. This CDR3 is CASNIRGFPNTEAFF. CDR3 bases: TGTGCCAGCAACATCCGTGGTTTCCCGAACACTGAAGCTTTCTTT.

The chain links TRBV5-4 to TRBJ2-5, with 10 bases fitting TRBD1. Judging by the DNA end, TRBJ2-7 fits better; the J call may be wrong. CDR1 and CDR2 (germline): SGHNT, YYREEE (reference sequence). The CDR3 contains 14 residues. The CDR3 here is CASSAAGTGVEQYF. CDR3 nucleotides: TGTGCCAGCAGCGCGGCCGGGACAGGGGTCGAGCAGTACTTC.

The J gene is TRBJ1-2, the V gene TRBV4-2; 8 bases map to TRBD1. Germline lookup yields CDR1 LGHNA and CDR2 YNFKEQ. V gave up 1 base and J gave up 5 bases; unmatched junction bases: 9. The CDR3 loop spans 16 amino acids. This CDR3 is CASSQGDRRGGYGYTF. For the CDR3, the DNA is TGTGCCAGCAGCCAAGGGGACAGGAGAGGGGGGTATGGCTACACCTTC.

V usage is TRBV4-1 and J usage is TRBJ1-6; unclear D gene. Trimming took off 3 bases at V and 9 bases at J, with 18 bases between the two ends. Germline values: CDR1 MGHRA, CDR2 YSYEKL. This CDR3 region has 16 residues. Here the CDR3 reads CASSQDHGRAGSPLHF. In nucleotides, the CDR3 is TGCGCCAGCAGCCAGGACCACGGGAGGGCGGGTTCACCCCTCCACTTT.

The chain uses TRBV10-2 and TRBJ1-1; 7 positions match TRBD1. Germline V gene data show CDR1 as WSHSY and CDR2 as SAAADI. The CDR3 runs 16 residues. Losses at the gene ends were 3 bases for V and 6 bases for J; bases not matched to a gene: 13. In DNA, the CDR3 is TGCGCCAGCAGTGATTCGCTTAACAGGGGCGACCCTGAAGCTTTCTTT. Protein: CASSDSLNRGDPEAFF.

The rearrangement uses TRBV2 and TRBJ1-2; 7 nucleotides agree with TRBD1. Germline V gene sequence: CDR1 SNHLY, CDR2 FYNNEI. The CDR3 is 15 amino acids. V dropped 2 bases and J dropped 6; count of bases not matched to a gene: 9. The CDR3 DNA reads TGTGCCAGCAGTGAATTAACGACAGGGCGGAATGGCTACACCTTC. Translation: CASSELTTGRNGYTF.

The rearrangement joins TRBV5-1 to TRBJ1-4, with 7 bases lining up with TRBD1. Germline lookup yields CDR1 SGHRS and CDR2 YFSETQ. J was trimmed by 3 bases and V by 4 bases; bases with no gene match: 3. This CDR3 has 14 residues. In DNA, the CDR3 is TGCGCCAGCAGCCCGGGACAGTCTAATGAAAAACTGTTTTTT. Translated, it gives CASSPGQSNEKLFF. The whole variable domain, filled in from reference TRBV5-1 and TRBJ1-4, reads KAGVTQTPRYLIKTRGQQVTLSCSPISGHRSVSWYQQTPGQGLQFLFEYFSETQRNKGNFPGRFSGRQFSNSRSEMNVSTLELGDSALYLCASSPGQSNEKLFFGSGTQLSVL.

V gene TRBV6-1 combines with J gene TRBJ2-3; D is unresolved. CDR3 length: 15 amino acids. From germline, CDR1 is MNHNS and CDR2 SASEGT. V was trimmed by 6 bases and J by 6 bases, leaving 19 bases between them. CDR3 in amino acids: CASRMAESLSDTQYF. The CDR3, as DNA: TGTGCCAGCAGGATGGCAGAATCCCTTTCCGATACGCAGTATTTT.

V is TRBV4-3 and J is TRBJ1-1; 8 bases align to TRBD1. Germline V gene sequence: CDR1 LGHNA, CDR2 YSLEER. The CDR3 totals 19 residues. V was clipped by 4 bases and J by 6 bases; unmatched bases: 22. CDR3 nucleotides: TGCGCCAGCAGCCTCAAGATGGGAGGAACAGGGGGGCCGGGCGCTGAAGCTTTCTTT. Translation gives CASSLKMGGTGGPGAEAFF.

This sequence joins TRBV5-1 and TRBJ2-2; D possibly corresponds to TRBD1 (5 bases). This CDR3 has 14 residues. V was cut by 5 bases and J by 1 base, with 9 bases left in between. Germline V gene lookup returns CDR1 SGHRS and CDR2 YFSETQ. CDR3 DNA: TGCGCCAGCAGTTCCAGGGAGAACACCGGGGAGCTGTTTTTT. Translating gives CASSSRENTGELFF.

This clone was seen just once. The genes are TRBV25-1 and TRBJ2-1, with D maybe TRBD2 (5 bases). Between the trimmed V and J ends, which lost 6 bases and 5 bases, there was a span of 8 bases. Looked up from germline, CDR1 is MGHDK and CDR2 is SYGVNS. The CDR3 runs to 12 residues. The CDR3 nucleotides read TGTGCCAGCAGCGACTATAACAATGAGCAGTTCTTC. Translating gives CASSDYNNEQFF.

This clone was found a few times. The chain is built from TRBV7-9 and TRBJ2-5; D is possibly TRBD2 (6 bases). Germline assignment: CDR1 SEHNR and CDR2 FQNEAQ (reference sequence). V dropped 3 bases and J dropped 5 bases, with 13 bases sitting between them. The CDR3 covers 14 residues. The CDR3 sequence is CASSLQGGGETQYF. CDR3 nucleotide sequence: TGTGCCAGCAGCTTGCAGGGTGGGGGGGAGACCCAGTACTTC. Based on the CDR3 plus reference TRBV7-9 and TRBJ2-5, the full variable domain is DTGVSQNPRHKITKRGQNVTFRCDPISEHNRLYWYRQTLGQGPEFLTYFQNEAQLEKSRLLSDRFSAERPKGSFSTLEIQRTEQGDSAMYLCASSLQGGGETQYFGPGTRLLVL.

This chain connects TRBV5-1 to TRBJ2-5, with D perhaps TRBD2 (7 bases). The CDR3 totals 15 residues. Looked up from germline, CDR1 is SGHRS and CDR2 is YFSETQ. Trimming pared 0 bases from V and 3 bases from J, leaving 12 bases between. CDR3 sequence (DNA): TGCGCCAGCAGCTTGGGTGGGGGGGGCGAAGAGACCCAGTACTTC. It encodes CASSLGGGGEETQYF.

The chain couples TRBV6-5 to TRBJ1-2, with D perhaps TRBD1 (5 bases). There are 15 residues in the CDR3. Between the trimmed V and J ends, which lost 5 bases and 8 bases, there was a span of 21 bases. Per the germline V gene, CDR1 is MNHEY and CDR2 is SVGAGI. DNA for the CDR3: TGTGCCAGCAGTCCCATTTGGGGCCAGGAAGGCGGCTACACCTTC. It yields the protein CASSPIWGQEGGYTF.

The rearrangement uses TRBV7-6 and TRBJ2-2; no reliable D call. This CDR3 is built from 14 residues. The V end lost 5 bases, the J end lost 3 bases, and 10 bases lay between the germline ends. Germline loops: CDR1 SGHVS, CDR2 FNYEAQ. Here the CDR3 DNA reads TGTGCCAGCAGCCTAAACTTGTACACCGGGGAGCTGTTTTTT. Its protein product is CASSLNLYTGELFF.

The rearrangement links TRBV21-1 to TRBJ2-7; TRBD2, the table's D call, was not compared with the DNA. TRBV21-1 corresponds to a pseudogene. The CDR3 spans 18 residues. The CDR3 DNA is TGTGCCAGCAGCCAAAGGAGAAGTCACCTAAAGAACTCCTACGAGCAGTACTTC. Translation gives CASSQRRSHLKNSYEQYF.

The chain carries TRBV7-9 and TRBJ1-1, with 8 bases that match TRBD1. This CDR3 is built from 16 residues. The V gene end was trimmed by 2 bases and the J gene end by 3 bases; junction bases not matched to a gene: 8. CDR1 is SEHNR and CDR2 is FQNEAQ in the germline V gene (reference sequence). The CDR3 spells CASSLFAGQGDTEAFF. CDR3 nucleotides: TGTGCCAGCAGCTTATTTGCCGGACAGGGTGACACTGAAGCTTTCTTT.

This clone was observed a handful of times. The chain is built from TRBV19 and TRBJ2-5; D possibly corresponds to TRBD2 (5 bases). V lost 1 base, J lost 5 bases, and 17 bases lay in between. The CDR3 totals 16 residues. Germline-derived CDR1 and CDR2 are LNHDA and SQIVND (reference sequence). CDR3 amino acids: CASSIGTAAAGETQYF. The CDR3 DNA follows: TGTGCCAGTAGTATAGGAACAGCGGCGGCCGGGGAGACCCAGTACTTC. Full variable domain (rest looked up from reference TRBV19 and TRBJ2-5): DGGITQSPKYLFRKEGQNVTLSCEQNLNHDAMYWYRQDPGQGLRLIYYSQIVNDFQKGDIAEGYSVSREKKESFPLTVTSAQKNPTAFYLCASSIGTAAAGETQYFGPGTRLLVL.